Each of the 29 T cell receptor beta chains below was sequenced from the same sample in a study of cytomegalovirus exposure and HLA in healthy donors. Vbeta (60) and Jbeta (13) primers were used in the PCR. TCRdb's table, derived via immunoSEQ multiplex PCR, lists solely in-frame clones and lacks some. The table shows under 200,000 clones, with about 82% occurring only once. Sequenced: PBMCs. Every receptor here comes from a woman aged 50 to 65 in good health and CMV-seronegative.

The chain recombines TRBV19 with TRBJ2-7; D remains unclear. This CDR3 spans 15 amino acids. V was cut by 5 bases and J by 0 bases, with 14 bases left in between. Germline CDR1 reads LNHDA; CDR2 reads SQIVND (reference sequence). This CDR3 reads CASSALTPSSYEQYF. The DNA of the CDR3 is TGTGCCAGTAGTGCCTTGACACCCAGCTCCTACGAGCAGTACTTC. Complete variable domain (other parts from reference TRBV19 and TRBJ2-7): DGGITQSPKYLFRKEGQNVTLSCEQNLNHDAMYWYRQDPGQGLRLIYYSQIVNDFQKGDIAEGYSVSREKKESFPLTVTSAQKNPTAFYLCASSALTPSSYEQYFGPGTRLTVT.

The chain has TRBV28 and TRBJ2-1; TRBD2 aligns across 11 bases. Germline V gene data show CDR1 as MDHEN and CDR2 as SYDVKM. This CDR3 is 16 amino acids long. V dropped 7 bases and J dropped 6; count of bases not matched to a gene: 11. The DNA of the CDR3 is TGTGCCAGCACTCCCCGTGGTAGCGGGAGGGGCAATGAGCAGTTCTTC. This sequence encodes CASTPRGSGRGNEQFF.

This sequence joins TRBV5-6 and TRBJ2-1; TRBD2 matches at 12 bases. Germline V gene sequence: CDR1 SGHDT, CDR2 YYEEEE. With V trimmed by 4 bases and J by 7 bases, 15 bases remained unmatched. The CDR3 has 18 residues. The DNA of the CDR3 is TGTGCCAGCAGCGGACCACGTGAACTAGCGGGAGGAGGAAATGAGCAGTTCTTC. Residues: CASSGPRELAGGGNEQFF.

The chain links TRBV9 to TRBJ2-7, with a possible D match to TRBD1 (5 bases). The CDR3 has 12 amino acids. The germline gives CDR1 SGDLS, CDR2 YYNGEE. V lost 4 bases, J lost 3 bases, and 8 bases lay in between. CDR3 bases: TGTGCCAGCAGCATAGACAGCTACGAGCAGTACTTC. Its protein product is CASSIDSYEQYF.

On this clone itself: The junction departs from germline at one end; a sequencing error may be responsible. The chain recombines TRBV7-9 with TRBJ1-1; no firm D call. The CDR3 runs 15 residues. Germline V gene sequence: CDR1 SEHNR, CDR2 FQNEAQ (reference sequence). In nucleotides, the CDR3 is TGTTCCAGCAGGAAGGAGGGCCCGAGGGACACTGAAGCTTTCTTT. Translating it yields CSSRKEGPRDTEAFF.

The chain has TRBV18 and TRBJ2-5, with TRBD1 identical over 7 bases. V lost 4 bases and J lost 2; bases outside the gene matches: 4. Germline V gives CDR1 KGHSH, CDR2 LQKENI. The CDR3 length is 14 residues. The CDR3 bases are TGTGCCAGCTCACAACAGGGGTGGCAAGAGACCCAGTACTTC. Translating gives CASSQQGWQETQYF.

This clone showed up just a few times. The V gene is TRBV5-1, the J gene TRBJ1-1; D possibly corresponds to TRBD1 (6 bases). The V gene lost 4 bases and the J gene lost 2 bases, with 12 bases spanning the gap. The CDR3 covers 14 residues. Germline V CDR1 and CDR2: SGHRS, YFSETQ. Here the CDR3 DNA reads TGCGCCAGCAGCCCTACAGGGTATAACACTGAAGCTTTCTTT. It specifies CASSPTGYNTEAFF.

The V call is TRBV7-3, the J call TRBJ2-1; D perhaps matches TRBD1 (6 bases). This CDR3 has 14 residues. The V gene lost 0 bases and the J gene lost 5 bases, with 8 bases spanning the gap. Germline V gene lookup returns CDR1 SGHTA and CDR2 FQGTGA. The CDR3: CASSLTGQDNEQFF. In DNA form, the CDR3 reads TGTGCCAGCAGCTTAACGGGACAAGACAATGAGCAGTTCTTC.

The chain employs TRBV18 and TRBJ2-7; 8 bases line up with TRBD1. This CDR3 is built from 15 residues. In germline, CDR1 is KGHSH, CDR2 LQKENI. J gave up 1 base and V 3 bases, and 5 bases lay outside the gene matches. The CDR3 DNA sequence: TGTGCCAGCTCACCGGACAGGGCACGATCCTACGAGCAGTACTTC. Translation: CASSPDRARSYEQYF.

The genes are TRBV5-1 and TRBJ1-6; 7 bases fit TRBD1. The CDR3 runs to 15 residues. CDR1 is SGHRS and CDR2 is YFSETQ in the germline V gene. J was trimmed by 9 bases and V by 4 bases; bases with no gene match: 10. CDR3 coding DNA: TGCGCCAGCAGCCGTACCGACAGGGTGGGTTCACCCCTCCACTTT. Protein sequence: CASSRTDRVGSPLHF.

The chain joins TRBV2 to TRBJ2-3; D might be TRBD2 (5 bases). Trimming left V 9 bases short and J 5 bases short, with 9 bases between. Germline CDR1 reads SNHLY; CDR2 reads FYNNEI. The CDR3 loop spans 11 amino acids. The CDR3 is CASQEGDTQYF. DNA of the CDR3: TGTGCCAGTCAAGAGGGAGATACGCAGTATTTT.

This clone was seen only a few times. The rearrangement links TRBV4-1 to TRBJ2-1; maybe TRBD2 (6 bases). The germline CDR1 and CDR2 sequences are MGHRA and YSYEKL. The CDR3 sequence is 22 residues long. V was clipped by 3 bases and J by 0 bases, with 30 bases between them. This CDR3 is CASSHLRPFGRGDLSSYNEQFF. The CDR3 nucleotides are TGCGCCAGCAGCCATCTGCGTCCTTTCGGACGAGGGGACTTAAGCTCCTACAATGAGCAGTTCTTC.

The chain combines TRBV4-1 with TRBJ2-7; 14 nucleotides line up with TRBD2. CDR1 is MGHRA, CDR2 YSYEKL, per germline. CDR3 length equals 21 residues. With 4 bases clipped from V and 0 bases from J, the junction kept 17 bases outside the gene matches. CDR3 sequence (DNA): TGCGCCAGCAGCCTGCGGACCTCGACCGTGGGGACTAGCGGGAGCTCCTACGAGCAGTACTTC. This translates into CASSLRTSTVGTSGSSYEQYF.

The rearrangement links TRBV9 to TRBJ1-3; D gene unclear. Germline CDR1 is SGDLS and CDR2 is YYNGEE. The CDR3 contains 18 residues. V was cut by 0 bases and J by 0 bases, with 16 bases left in between. CDR3 sequence: CASSVDGESHRSGNTIYF. In DNA, the CDR3 is TGTGCCAGCAGCGTAGATGGGGAGTCCCATCGCTCTGGAAACACCATATATTTT. The complete variable domain, with remaining parts taken from reference TRBV9 and TRBJ1-3, reads DSGVTQTPKHLITATGQRVTLRCSPRSGDLSVYWYQQSLDQGLQFLIQYYNGEERAKGNILERFSAQQFPDLHSELNLSSLELGDSALYFCASSVDGESHRSGNTIYFGEGSWLTVV.

This chain connects TRBV7-2 to TRBJ2-1; 9 nucleotides line up with TRBD2. CDR3 size: 15 residues. The germline gives CDR1 SGHTA, CDR2 FQGNSA. Losses at the gene ends were 5 bases for V and 4 bases for J; bases not matched to a gene: 6. Here the CDR3 DNA reads TGTGCCAGCAGCAGTAGCGGGAGTCTGTACAATGAGCAGTTCTTC. Protein: CASSSSGSLYNEQFF. Full variable domain (outside the CDR3, taken from reference TRBV7-2 and TRBJ2-1): GAGVSQSPSNKVTEKGKDVELRCDPISGHTALYWYRQSLGQGLEFLIYFQGNSAPDKSGLPSDRFSAERTGGSVSTLTIQRTQQEDSAVYLCASSSSGSLYNEQFFGPGTRLTVL.

The chain combines TRBV29-1 with TRBJ2-7; TRBD1 matches 7 bases. The CDR3 has 11 residues. Trimming cost V 7 bases and J 4 bases; bases outside gene matches: 4. The V gene's germline CDR1 is SQVTM and CDR2 ANQGSEA. The CDR3 nucleotides read TGCAGCGCCGGGACAGTATACGAGCAGTACTTC. This sequence encodes CSAGTVYEQYF.

The V call is TRBV5-1, the J call TRBJ2-5, with a weak D call TRBD1 (5 bases). The CDR3 covers 15 residues. Per the germline V gene, CDR1 is SGHRS and CDR2 is YFSETQ. V was trimmed by 0 bases and J by 4 bases, leaving 13 bases between them. CDR3 sequence: CASSLDGQGRETQYF. CDR3 coding DNA: TGCGCCAGCAGCTTGGATGGGCAGGGAAGAGAGACCCAGTACTTC.

The genes are TRBV19 and TRBJ2-1, with D tentatively TRBD2 (5 bases). The CDR3 loop spans 14 amino acids. Per the germline V gene, CDR1 is LNHDA and CDR2 is SQIVND (reference sequence). The germline V and J ends were trimmed by 6 bases and 5 bases, with 14 bases remaining between them. The DNA for the CDR3 is TGTGCCAGTAGCATCACTAGTATCCACAATGAGCAGTTCTTC. The encoded protein is CASSITSIHNEQFF.

This chain uses TRBV7-6 with TRBJ2-2; weak D call: TRBD1 (6 bases). The CDR3 totals 16 residues. Trimming took 5 bases from V and 6 from J, leaving 19 bases between them. Per germline, CDR1 SGHVS and CDR2 FNYEAQ. DNA for the CDR3: TGTGCCAGCAGCCATAGGGGGAGATCTACTGCCGGGGAGCTGTTTTTT. Its translation: CASSHRGRSTAGELFF.

The rearrangement uses TRBV9 and TRBJ2-1; 9 nucleotides agree with TRBD1. This CDR3 spans 15 amino acids. V dropped 3 bases and J dropped 1; count of bases not matched to a gene: 2. Germline CDR1 reads SGDLS; CDR2 reads YYNGEE. The CDR3 nucleotides are TGTGCCAGCAGCGCCGACAGGGGGTCCTACAATGAGCAGTTCTTC. Its translation: CASSADRGSYNEQFF.

This clone was detected once. The chain uses TRBV18 and TRBJ2-7; TRBD1 agrees at 7 bases. V trimming: 7 bases; J trimming: 3 bases; junction bases outside the gene matches: 12. This CDR3 contains 15 residues. The germline CDR1 and CDR2 sequences are KGHSH and LQKENI. The CDR3: CASLKDRDSNYEQYF. CDR3 DNA sequence: TGTGCCAGCTTAAAGGACCGGGACAGTAACTACGAGCAGTACTTC. The complete variable domain, with remaining parts taken from reference TRBV18 and TRBJ2-7, reads NAGVMQNPRHLVRRRGQEARLRCSPMKGHSHVYWYRQLPEEGLKFMVYLQKENIIDESGMPKERFSAEFPKEGPSILRIQQVVRGDSAAYFCASLKDRDSNYEQYFGPGTRLTVT.

The V gene is TRBV6-1, the J gene TRBJ2-7; possibly TRBD2 for D (6 bases). Trimming took 10 bases from V and 4 from J, leaving 17 bases between them. CDR3 length: 13 amino acids. Germline CDR1 and CDR2: MNHNS and SASEGT. The DNA of the CDR3 is TGTGCCACTCTGCGGCCCAGCGGGTACGAGCAGTACTTC. Translation: CATLRPSGYEQYF.

This clone has a handful of counts. This chain joins TRBV7-3 and TRBJ2-7; 8 bases agree with TRBD2. Germline loops: CDR1 SGHTA, CDR2 FQGTGA. The CDR3 extends over 15 amino acids. J gave up 2 bases and V 5 bases, and 8 bases lay outside the gene matches. Here the CDR3 reads CASSPGVSGAYEQYF. Here the CDR3 DNA reads TGTGCCAGCAGCCCAGGGGTTAGCGGGGCCTACGAGCAGTACTTC.

V gene TRBV9 combines with J gene TRBJ2-1; TRBD2 matches at 10 bases. The junction had 13 bases not matched to a gene; V was cut back by 0 bases and J by 1 base. CDR3 length equals 20 residues. Germline CDR1 and CDR2: SGDLS and YYNGEE. CDR3 DNA sequence: TGTGCCAGCAGCGTAGAGGAACTAGCGGGGCCCCAGGGATCCTACAATGAGCAGTTCTTC. Protein product: CASSVEELAGPQGSYNEQFF.

The rearrangement joins TRBV5-5 to TRBJ2-6, with 10 bases matching TRBD1. J lost 2 bases, V lost 3 bases, and 8 bases had no gene match. CDR3 length: 18 amino acids. Germline V gene data show CDR1 as SGHKS and CDR2 as YYEKEE (reference sequence). The CDR3: CASSYRQGAKAGANVLTF. CDR3 DNA sequence: TGTGCCAGCAGCTACAGACAGGGGGCCAAGGCTGGGGCCAACGTCCTGACTTTC. Full variable domain (outside the CDR3, taken from reference TRBV5-5 and TRBJ2-6): DAGVTQSPTHLIKTRGQQVTLRCSPISGHKSVSWYQQVLGQGPQFIFQYYEKEERGRGNFPDRFSARQFPNYSSELNVNALLLGDSALYLCASSYRQGAKAGANVLTFGAGSRLTVL.

The chain is built from TRBV5-1 and TRBJ1-4, with 7 positions matching TRBD1. Germline CDR1 SGHRS, CDR2 YFSETQ. Losses at the gene ends were 1 base for V and 6 bases for J; bases not matched to a gene: 6. The CDR3 is 15 amino acids. The CDR3 here is CASSLIGTVDEKLFF. In nucleotides, the CDR3 is TGCGCCAGCAGCTTGATTGGGACAGTCGATGAAAAACTGTTTTTT.

The chain couples TRBV2 to TRBJ2-5, with a weak D call TRBD1 (5 bases). The J call may be wrong; the DNA end is better matched by TRBJ2-7. The CDR3 consists of 14 residues. Germline CDR1 SNHLY, CDR2 FYNNEI. The CDR3 bases are TGTGCCAGCAGCTTTAGACAGTACTCCTACGAGCAGTACTTC. As protein: CASSFRQYSYEQYF.

The rearrangement joins TRBV5-1 to TRBJ2-1; weak D call: TRBD2 (6 bases). This CDR3 has 13 amino acids. V was clipped by 4 bases and J by 12 bases, with 17 bases between them. CDR1 is SGHRS and CDR2 is YFSETQ in the germline V gene. The CDR3 nucleotides are TGCGCCAGCAGCCCGGAGGCGGGGTTTAGGCAGTTCTTC. Its protein is CASSPEAGFRQFF.

The chain joins TRBV27 to TRBJ1-1; 8 positions match TRBD1. The germline V gene encodes CDR1 MNHEY and CDR2 SMNVEV (reference sequence). The length of the CDR3 is 16 residues. V shed 6 bases, J shed 0 bases, and the junction held 9 bases outside the gene matches. The CDR3 DNA sequence: TGTGCCAGCAGGGGGGACAGGAGGGCGATGAACACTGAAGCTTTCTTT. Translated, it gives CASRGDRRAMNTEAFF.